The sequence of this T cell receptor (beta chain) was determined in a study of shared clonotypes between healthy human individuals. This clone occurred once. The antigen is unknown. V lost 6 bases and J 6 bases, leaving 21 bases between the germline ends. Germline CDR1 is MDHEN and CDR2 is SYDVKM. CDR3 size: 16 residues. Donors comprised healthy HIV-negative adults lacking recent acute infections or vaccinations. Study-level points and caveats: Non-shared clonotypes had lower generation probabilities than those shared by all four donors.

Using immunoSEQ multiplex PCR, the repertoire was profiled, and TCRdb retains in-frame clones only, with some absent. Here the sample spans about 1.4 million clones, roughly 96% being singletons. This receptor was identified in a young man in good health. The sample comprised naive CD4+ T cells sorted from blood. Described subset: CD45RA+ positively selected. This chain connects TRBV28 to TRBJ1-5, with a possible D match to TRBD1 (5 bases). The CDR3 DNA reads as TGTGCCAGCAGCCGCCGTCGGCAGGGCCTAAGTCAGCCCCAGCATTTT. Translated, it gives CASSRRRQGLSQPQHF.